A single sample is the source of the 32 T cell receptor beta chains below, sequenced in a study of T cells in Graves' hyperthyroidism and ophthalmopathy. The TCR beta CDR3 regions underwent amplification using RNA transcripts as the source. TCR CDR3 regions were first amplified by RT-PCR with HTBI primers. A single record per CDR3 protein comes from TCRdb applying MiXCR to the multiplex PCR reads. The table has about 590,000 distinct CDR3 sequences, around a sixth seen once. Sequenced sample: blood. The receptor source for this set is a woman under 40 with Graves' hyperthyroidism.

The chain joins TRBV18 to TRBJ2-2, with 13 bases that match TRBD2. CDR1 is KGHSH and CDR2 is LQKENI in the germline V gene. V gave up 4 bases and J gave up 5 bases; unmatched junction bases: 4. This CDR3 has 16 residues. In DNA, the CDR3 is TGTGCCAGCTCACGGACTAGCGGGAGTGATACCGGGGAGCTGTTTTTT. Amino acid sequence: CASSRTSGSDTGELFF.

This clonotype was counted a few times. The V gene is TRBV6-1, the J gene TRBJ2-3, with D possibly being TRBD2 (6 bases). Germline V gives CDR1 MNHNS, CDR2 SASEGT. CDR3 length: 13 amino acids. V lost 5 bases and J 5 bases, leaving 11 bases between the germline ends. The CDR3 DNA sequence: TGTGCCAGCAGTTGGAGGCGGGGAGATACGCAGTATTTT. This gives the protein CASSWRRGDTQYF.

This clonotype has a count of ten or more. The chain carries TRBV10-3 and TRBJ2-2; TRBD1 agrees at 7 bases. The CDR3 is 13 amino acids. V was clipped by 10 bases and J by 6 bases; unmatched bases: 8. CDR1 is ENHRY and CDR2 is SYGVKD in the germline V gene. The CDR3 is CATRSDRPGELFF. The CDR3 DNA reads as TGTGCCACCAGGTCGGACAGGCCCGGGGAGCTGTTTTTT.

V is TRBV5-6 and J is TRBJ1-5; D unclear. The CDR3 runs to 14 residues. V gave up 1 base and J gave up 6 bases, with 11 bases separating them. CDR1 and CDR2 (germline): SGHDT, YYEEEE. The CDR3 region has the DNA TGTGCCAGCAGCTTGATGGGGATAGCTCAGCCCCAGCATTTT. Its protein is CASSLMGIAQPQHF.

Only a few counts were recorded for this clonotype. In nucleotides, the CDR3 is TGTGCCAGCACCACAACGACAGGGAGCACTGAAGCTTTCTTT. This gives the protein CASTTTTGSTEAFF. The chain recombines TRBV14 with TRBJ1-1; TRBD1 matches 7 bases. CDR1 SGHDN and CDR2 FVKESK come from the germline V gene. This CDR3 region has 14 residues. Trimming cost V 7 bases and J 4 bases; bases outside gene matches: 9. Looking up the rest from reference TRBV14 and TRBJ1-1 gives the full variable domain: EAGVTQFPSHSVIEKGQTVTLRCDPISGHDNLYWYRRVMGKEIKFLLHFVKESKQDESGMPNNRFLAERTGGTYSTLKVQPAELEDSGVYFCASTTTTGSTEAFFGQGTRLTVV.

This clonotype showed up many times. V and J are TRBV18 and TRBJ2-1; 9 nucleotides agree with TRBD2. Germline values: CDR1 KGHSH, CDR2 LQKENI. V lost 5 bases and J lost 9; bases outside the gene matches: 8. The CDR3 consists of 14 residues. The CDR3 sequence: CASSTSGRWGEQFF. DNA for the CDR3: TGTGCCAGCTCAACCAGCGGGAGGTGGGGTGAGCAGTTCTTC. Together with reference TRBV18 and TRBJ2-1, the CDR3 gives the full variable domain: NAGVMQNPRHLVRRRGQEARLRCSPMKGHSHVYWYRQLPEEGLKFMVYLQKENIIDESGMPKERFSAEFPKEGPSILRIQQVVRGDSAAYFCASSTSGRWGEQFFGPGTRLTVL.

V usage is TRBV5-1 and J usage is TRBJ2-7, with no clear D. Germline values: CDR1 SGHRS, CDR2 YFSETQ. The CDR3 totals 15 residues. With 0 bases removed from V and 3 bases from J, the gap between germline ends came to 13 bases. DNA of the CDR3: TGCGCCAGCAGCTTGGAAGGAGTCCCCCGCTACGAGCAGTACTTC. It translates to CASSLEGVPRYEQYF.

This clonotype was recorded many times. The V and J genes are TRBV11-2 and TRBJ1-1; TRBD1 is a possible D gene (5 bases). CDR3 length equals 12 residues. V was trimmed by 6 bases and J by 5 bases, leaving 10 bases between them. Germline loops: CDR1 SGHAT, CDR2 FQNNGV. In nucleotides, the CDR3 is TGTGCCAGCAGTTCAGGGATTACTGAAGCTTTCTTT. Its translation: CASSSGITEAFF. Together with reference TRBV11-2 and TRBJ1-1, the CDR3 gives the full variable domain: EAGVAQSPRYKIIEKRQSVAFWCNPISGHATLYWYQQILGQGPKLLIQFQNNGVVDDSQLPKDRFSAERLKGVDSTLKIQPAKLEDSAVYLCASSSGITEAFFGQGTRLTVV.

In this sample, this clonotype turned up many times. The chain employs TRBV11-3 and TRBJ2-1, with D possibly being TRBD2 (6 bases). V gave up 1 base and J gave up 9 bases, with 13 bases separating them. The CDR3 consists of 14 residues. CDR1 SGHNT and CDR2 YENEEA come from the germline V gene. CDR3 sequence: CASSLVGGSSEQFF. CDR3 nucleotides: TGTGCCAGCAGCTTAGTGGGGGGAAGTAGTGAGCAGTTCTTC. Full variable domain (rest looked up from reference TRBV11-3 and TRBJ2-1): EAGVVQSPRYKIIEKKQPVAFWCNPISGHNTLYWYLQNLGQGPELLIRYENEEAVDDSQLPKDRFSAERLKGVDSTLKIQPAELGDSAVYLCASSLVGGSSEQFFGPGTRLTVL.

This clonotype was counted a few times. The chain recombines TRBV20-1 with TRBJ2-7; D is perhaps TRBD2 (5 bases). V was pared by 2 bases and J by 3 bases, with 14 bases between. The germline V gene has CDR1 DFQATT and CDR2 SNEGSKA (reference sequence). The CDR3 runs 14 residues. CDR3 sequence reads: CSARRRGPLYEQYF. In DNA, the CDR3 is TGCAGTGCTAGACGCCGCGGGCCCCTCTACGAGCAGTACTTC.

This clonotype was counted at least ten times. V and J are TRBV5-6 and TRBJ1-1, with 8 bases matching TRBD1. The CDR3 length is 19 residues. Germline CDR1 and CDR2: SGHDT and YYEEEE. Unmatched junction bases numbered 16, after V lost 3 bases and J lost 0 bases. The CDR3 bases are TGTGCCAGCAGCTCTTTCTTAGAGGACAGGGTAATCATGAACACTGAAGCTTTCTTT. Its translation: CASSSFLEDRVIMNTEAFF.

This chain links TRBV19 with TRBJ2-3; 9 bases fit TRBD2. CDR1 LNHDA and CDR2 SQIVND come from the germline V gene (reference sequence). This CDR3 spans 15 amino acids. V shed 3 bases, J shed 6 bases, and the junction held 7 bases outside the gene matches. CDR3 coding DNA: TGTGCCAGTAGTATCGGGGCTAGCGGGGAGGATACGCAGTATTTT. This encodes CASSIGASGEDTQYF.

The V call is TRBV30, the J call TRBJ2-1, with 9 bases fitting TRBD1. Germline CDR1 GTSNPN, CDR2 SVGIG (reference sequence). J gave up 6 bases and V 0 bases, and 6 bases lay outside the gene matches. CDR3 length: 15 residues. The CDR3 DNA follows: TGTGCCTGGAGTGTACTACAGGGGGCACTCAATGAGCAGTTCTTC. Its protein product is CAWSVLQGALNEQFF.

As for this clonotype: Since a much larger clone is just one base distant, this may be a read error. The CDR3 DNA is TGTGCCAGCAGCTTAGTCGCGGGACAGCCCCAGCATTTT. It codes for CASSLVAGQPQHF. The J gene is TRBJ1-5, the V gene TRBV7-2; D gene unclear. Trimming took 1 base from V and 7 from J, leaving 8 bases between them. The CDR3 loop spans 13 amino acids. The V gene's germline CDR1 is SGHTA and CDR2 FQGNSA.

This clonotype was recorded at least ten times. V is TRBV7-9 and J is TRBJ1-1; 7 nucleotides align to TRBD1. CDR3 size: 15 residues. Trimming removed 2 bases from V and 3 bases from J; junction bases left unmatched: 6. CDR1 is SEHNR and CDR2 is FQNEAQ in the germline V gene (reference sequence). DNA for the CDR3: TGTGCCAGCAGCTTAACAGGGGCGTCGGACACTGAAGCTTTCTTT. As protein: CASSLTGASDTEAFF.

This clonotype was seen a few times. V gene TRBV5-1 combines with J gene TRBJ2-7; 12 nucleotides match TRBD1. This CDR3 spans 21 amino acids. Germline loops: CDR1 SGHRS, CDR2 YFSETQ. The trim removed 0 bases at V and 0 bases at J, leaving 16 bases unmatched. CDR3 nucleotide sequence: TGCGCCAGCAGCTTGGCCGGGACAGGGGGCCGACTAGCGGGTAGCTCCTACGAGCAGTACTTC. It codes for CASSLAGTGGRLAGSSYEQYF. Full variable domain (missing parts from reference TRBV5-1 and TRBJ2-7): KAGVTQTPRYLIKTRGQQVTLSCSPISGHRSVSWYQQTPGQGLQFLFEYFSETQRNKGNFPGRFSGRQFSNSRSEMNVSTLELGDSALYLCASSLAGTGGRLAGSSYEQYFGPGTRLTVT.

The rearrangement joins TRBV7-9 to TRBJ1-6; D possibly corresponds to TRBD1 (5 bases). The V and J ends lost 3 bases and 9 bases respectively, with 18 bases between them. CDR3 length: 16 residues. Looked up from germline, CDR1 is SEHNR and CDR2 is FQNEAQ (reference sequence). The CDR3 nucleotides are TGTGCCAGCAGCTTGTACCGGGACGTCCAGGGTTCACCCCTCCACTTT. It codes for CASSLYRDVQGSPLHF.

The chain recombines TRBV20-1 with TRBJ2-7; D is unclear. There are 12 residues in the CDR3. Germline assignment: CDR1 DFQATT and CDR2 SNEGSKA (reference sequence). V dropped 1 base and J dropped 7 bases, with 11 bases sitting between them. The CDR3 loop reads CSARGLGVEQYF. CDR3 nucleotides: TGCAGTGCTAGAGGGTTAGGAGTTGAGCAGTACTTC.

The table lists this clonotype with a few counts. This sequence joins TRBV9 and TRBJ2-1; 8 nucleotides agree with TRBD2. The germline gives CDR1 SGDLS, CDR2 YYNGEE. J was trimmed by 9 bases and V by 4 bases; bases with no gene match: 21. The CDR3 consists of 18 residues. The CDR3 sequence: CASSPQTGAGPGGGEQFF. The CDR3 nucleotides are TGTGCCAGCAGCCCCCAGACCGGAGCGGGACCCGGGGGGGGTGAGCAGTTCTTC.

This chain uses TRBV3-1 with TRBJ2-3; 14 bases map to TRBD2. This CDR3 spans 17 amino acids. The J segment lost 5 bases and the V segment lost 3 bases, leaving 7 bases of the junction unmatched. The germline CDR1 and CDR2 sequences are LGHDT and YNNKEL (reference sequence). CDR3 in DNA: TGTGCCAGCAGCCAGGTGGGACTAGCGGGAGATTTAGATACGCAGTATTTT. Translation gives CASSQVGLAGDLDTQYF.

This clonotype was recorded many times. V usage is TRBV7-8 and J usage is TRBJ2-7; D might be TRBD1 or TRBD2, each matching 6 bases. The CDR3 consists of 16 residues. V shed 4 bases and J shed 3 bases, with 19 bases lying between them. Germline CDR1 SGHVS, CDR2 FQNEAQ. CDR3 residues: CASSYRRDTVYYEQYF. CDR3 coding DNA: TGTGCCAGCAGCTACCGGCGGGACACGGTATACTACGAGCAGTACTTC.

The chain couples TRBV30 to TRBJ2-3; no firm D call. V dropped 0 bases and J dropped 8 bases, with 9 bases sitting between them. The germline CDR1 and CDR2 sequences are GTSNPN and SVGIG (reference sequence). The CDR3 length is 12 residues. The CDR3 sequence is CAWSVLGPTQYF. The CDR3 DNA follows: TGTGCCTGGAGTGTACTTGGACCTACGCAGTATTTT.

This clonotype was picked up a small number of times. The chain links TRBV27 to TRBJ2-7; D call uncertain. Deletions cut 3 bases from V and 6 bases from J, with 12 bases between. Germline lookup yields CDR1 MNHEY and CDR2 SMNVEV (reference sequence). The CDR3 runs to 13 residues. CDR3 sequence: CASSFYSGTEQYF. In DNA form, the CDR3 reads TGTGCCAGCAGTTTCTACTCAGGAACCGAGCAGTACTTC.

The CDR3 DNA reads as TGCAGTGCCAGTGCACAGGCAATGGGGACAGATACGCAGTATTTT. Its protein is CSASAQAMGTDTQYF. J is TRBJ2-3 and V is TRBV20-1; D perhaps matches TRBD1 (5 bases). Germline V lookup: CDR1 DFQATT, CDR2 SNEGSKA (reference sequence). The CDR3 has 15 residues. Trimming took off 6 bases at V and 3 bases at J, with 19 bases between the two ends.

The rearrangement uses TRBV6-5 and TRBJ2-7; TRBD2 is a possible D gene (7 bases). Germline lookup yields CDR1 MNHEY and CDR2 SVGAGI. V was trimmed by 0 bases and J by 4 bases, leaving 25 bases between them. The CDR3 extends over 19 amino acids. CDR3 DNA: TGTGCCAGCAGTTACTCGTGGGAGGGGGGGGCGGGAACATTATACGAGCAGTACTTC. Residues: CASSYSWEGGAGTLYEQYF.

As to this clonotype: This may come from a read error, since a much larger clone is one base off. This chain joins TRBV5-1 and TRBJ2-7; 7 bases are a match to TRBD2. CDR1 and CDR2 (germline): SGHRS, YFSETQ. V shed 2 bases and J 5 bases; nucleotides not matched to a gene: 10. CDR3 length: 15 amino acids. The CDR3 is CASSFLPAGYNEQYF. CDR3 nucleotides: TGCGCCAGCAGCTTTCTACCAGCGGGATACAACGAGCAGTACTTC.

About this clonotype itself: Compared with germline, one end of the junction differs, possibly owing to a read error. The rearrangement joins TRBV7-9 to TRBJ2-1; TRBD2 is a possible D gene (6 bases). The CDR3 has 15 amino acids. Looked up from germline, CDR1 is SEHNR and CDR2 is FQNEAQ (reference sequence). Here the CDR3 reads CASRLAPGSGRSQFF. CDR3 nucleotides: TGTGCCAGCCGCTTAGCGCCGGGTAGCGGAAGGTCGCAGTTCTTC.

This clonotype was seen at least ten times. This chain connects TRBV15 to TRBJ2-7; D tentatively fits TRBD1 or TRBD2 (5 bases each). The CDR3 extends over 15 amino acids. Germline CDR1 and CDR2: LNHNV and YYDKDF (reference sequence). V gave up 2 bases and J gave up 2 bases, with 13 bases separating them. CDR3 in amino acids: CATSRNRDGAYEQYF. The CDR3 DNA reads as TGTGCCACCAGCAGAAACCGGGACGGAGCCTACGAGCAGTACTTC.

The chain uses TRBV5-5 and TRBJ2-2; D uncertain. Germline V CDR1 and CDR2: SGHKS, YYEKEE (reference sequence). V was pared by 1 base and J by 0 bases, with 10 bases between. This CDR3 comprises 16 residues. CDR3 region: CASSLFRSPNTGELFF. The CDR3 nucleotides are TGTGCCAGCAGCTTGTTTCGTAGCCCGAACACCGGGGAGCTGTTTTTT.

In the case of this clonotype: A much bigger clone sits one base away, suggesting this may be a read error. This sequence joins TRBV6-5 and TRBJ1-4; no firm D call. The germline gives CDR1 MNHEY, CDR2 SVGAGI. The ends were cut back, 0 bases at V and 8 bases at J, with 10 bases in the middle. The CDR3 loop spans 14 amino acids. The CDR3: CASSYSKRQEKLFF. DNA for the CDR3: TGTGCCAGCAGTTACTCGAAACGCCAGGAAAAACTGTTTTTT.

In DNA, the CDR3 is TGCAGCGTTGTGGGACCTGACGAGGCCCAGCATTTT. Translated, it gives CSVVGPDEAQHF. The chain carries TRBV29-1 and TRBJ1-5; TRBD1 might be the D (5 bases). Germline V gene data show CDR1 as SQVTM and CDR2 as ANQGSEA. The CDR3 sequence is 12 residues long. Between the trimmed V and J ends, which lost 4 bases and 11 bases, there was a span of 15 bases.

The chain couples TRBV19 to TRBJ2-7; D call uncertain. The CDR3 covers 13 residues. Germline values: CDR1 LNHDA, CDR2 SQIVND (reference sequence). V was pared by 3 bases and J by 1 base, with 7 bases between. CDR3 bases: TGTGCCAGTAGTATGGCGTTTTCCTACGAGCAGTACTTC. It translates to CASSMAFSYEQYF.